This is a list of T cell receptor beta chains from one sample in a study of response to subunit inactivated influenza vaccine. TCRdb analysed the RT-PCR reads with MiXCR anew, one entry per CDR3 protein. The profile shows more than 200,000 distinct CDR3 sequences, 12% of them singletons. The material was non-naive T cells sorted from PBMCs, obtained approximately 15 days before vaccination. Receptor source: a man aged 50 to 60 who received an inactivated influenza vaccine. Both conserved end residues are part of each CDR3. Each record gives: clone size, J gene, V gene, D gene, CDR3 protein, CDR3 DNA. D genes are given only for firm matches. The listing skips clone size in some rows; elsewhere it reads once, few, many or a size class.

NA	TRBJ2-1	TRBV5-4	NA	CASSLVVTGGNEQFF	TGTGCCAGCAGCTTGGTTGTGACCGGGGGCAATGAGCAGTTCTTC
NA	TRBJ2-1	TRBV7-9	NA	CASSFIGLYNEQFF	TGTGCCAGCAGCTTTATTGGACTCTACAATGAGCAGTTCTTC
many	TRBJ1-6	TRBV12-3/TRBV12-4	TRBD1	CASSRQGLNSPLHF	TGTGCCAGCAGCAGACAGGGCCTGAATTCACCCCTCCACTTT
NA	TRBJ2-7	TRBV11-2	TRBD2	CASSSTSHEQYF	TGTGCCAGCAGCTCGACTAGCCACGAGCAGTACTTC
NA	TRBJ2-5	TRBV7-2	NA	CASSSAFTGTWTQYF	TGTGCCAGCAGCTCGGCCTTTACCGGAACTTGGACCCAGTACTTC
many	TRBJ2-2	TRBV12-3/TRBV12-4	NA	CASRWDTGELFF	TGTGCCAGCAGATGGGACACCGGGGAGCTGTTTTTT
NA	TRBJ2-3	TRBV7-9	NA	CASRGGLPRDTQYF	TGTGCCAGCAGGGGTGGACTCCCCCGGGATACGCAGTATTTT
many	TRBJ1-3	TRBV2	NA	CASNDGIIKRVANGNTIYF	TGTGCCAGTAACGACGGGATAATAAAAAGGGTGGCGAACGGAAACACCATATATTTT
few	TRBJ2-2	TRBV28	TRBD2	CASSLLAGGDRGRELFF	TGTGCCAGCAGTTTGCTAGCGGGAGGCGACCGGGGCCGGGAGCTGTTTTTT
NA	TRBJ2-1	TRBV28	NA	CASSPFWQNSRNHFRCQVQFF	TGTGCCAGCAGTCCCTTCTGGCAGAACTCCCGCAACCACTTCCGCTGTCAAGTGCAGTTCTTC
many	TRBJ1-1	TRBV28	NA	CASSLSNTEAFF	TGTGCCAGCAGTTTATCGAACACTGAAGCTTTCTTT
NA	TRBJ2-5	TRBV12-3/TRBV12-4	TRBD1	CASSYGTARGETQYF	TGTGCCAGCAGTTATGGGACAGCGAGAGGGGAGACCCAGTACTTC
NA	TRBJ2-5	TRBV6-1	TRBD2	CATKLAGDPKTQYF	TGTGCCACCAAACTAGCGGGAGACCCGAAGACCCAGTACTTC
few	TRBJ2-2	TRBV7-2	NA	CASSLAVPGGELFF	TGTGCCAGCAGCTTAGCGGTGCCTGGCGGGGAGCTGTTTTTT
few	TRBJ2-1	TRBV15	NA	CATSSLKTEVQFF	TGTGCCACCAGCAGCTTAAAGACAGAGGTTCAGTTCTTC
once	TRBJ2-1	TRBV5-1	TRBD2	CASSIGLAVGAFF	TGCGCCAGCAGTATCGGACTAGCGGTTGGTGCGTTCTTC
NA	TRBJ1-5	TRBV4-2	NA	CASAPTVGDSNQPQHF	TGTGCCAGCGCCCCGACAGTCGGGGATAGCAATCAGCCCCAGCATTTT
few	TRBJ2-5	TRBV3-1	TRBD1	CASSRTGGRQETQYF	TGTGCCAGCAGCCGGACAGGGGGCCGACAAGAGACCCAGTACTTC
many	TRBJ2-6	TRBV7-2	NA	CASSPGPGRSGANVLTF	TGTGCCAGCAGCCCAGGGCCGGGGCGCTCTGGGGCCAACGTCCTGACTTTC
many	TRBJ2-2	TRBV11-2	TRBD1	CASSLSNRGSGELFF	TGTGCCAGCAGCTTAAGTAACAGGGGAAGCGGGGAGCTGTTTTTT
many	TRBJ1-2	TRBV4-3	NA	CASSSRSPEGYGYTF	TGCGCCAGCAGCTCCCGGTCCCCGGAAGGGTATGGCTACACCTTC
few	TRBJ1-2	TRBV30	NA	CAWTGTKYVPNYGYTF	TGTGCCTGGACGGGGACAAAGTACGTGCCTAACTATGGCTACACCTTC
NA	TRBJ1-1	TRBV29-1	NA	CSITEGLTGSTEAFF	TGCAGCATAACCGAGGGCCTAACAGGGAGCACTGAAGCTTTCTTT
few	TRBJ1-1	TRBV30	NA	CAWSVLNTEAFF	TGTGCCTGGAGTGTCCTAAACACTGAAGCTTTCTTT
few	TRBJ1-1	TRBV5-5	NA	CASIHTQGALTEAFF	TGTGCCAGCATCCACACCCAGGGAGCATTGACTGAAGCTTTCTTT
NA	TRBJ2-5	TRBV12-3/TRBV12-4	TRBD1	CASSRDRGRIGRQETQYF	TGTGCCAGCAGCCGGGACAGGGGGCGCATTGGGCGACAAGAGACCCAGTACTTC